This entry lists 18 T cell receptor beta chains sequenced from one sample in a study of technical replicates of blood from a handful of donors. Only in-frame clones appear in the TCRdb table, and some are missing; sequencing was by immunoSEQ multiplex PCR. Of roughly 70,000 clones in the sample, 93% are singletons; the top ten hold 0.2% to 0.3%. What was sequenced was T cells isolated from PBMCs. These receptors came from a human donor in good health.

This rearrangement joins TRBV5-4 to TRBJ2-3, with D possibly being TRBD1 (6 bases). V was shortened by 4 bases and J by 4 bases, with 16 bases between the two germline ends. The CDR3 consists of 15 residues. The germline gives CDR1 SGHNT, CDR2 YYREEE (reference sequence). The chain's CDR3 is CASSLGTRQADTQYF. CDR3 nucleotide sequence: TGTGCCAGCAGCCTTGGAACCAGACAGGCAGATACGCAGTATTTT.

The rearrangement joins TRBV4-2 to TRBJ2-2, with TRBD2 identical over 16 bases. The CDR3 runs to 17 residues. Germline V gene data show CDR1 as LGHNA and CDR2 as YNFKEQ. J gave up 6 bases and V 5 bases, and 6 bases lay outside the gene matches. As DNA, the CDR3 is TGTGCCAGCAGCTGGGGACTAGCGGGAGGGATGCCCGGGGAGCTGTTTTTT. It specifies CASSWGLAGGMPGELFF.

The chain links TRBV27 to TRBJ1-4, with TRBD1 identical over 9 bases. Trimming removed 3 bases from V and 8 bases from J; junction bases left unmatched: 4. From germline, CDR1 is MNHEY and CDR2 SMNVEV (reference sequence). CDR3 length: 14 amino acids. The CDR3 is CASSLTGGYEKLFF. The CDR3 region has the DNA TGTGCCAGCAGTTTGACAGGGGGTTACGAAAAACTGTTTTTT.

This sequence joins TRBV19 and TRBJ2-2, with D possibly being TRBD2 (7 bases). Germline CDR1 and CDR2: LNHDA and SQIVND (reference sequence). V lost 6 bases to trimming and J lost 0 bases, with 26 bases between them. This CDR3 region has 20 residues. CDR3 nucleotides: TGTGCCAGTAGCGAGTCTTCCAGCGGGAAGGGACATTCGAACACCGGGGAGCTGTTTTTT. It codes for CASSESSSGKGHSNTGELFF.

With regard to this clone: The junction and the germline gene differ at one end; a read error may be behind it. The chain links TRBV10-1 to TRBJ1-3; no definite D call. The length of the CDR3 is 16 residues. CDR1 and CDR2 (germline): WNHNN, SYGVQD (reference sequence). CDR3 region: CASSEDRGGTGNTIYF. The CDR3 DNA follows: TGCGCCAGCAGTGAGGATCGTGGAGGTACTGGGAACACCATATATTTT.

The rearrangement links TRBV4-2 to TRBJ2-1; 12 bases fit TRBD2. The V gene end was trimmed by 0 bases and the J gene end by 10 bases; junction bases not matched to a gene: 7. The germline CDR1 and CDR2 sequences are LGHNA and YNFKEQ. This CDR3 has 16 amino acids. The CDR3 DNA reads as TGTGCCAGCAGCCAAGATACGCTAGCGGGAGGGGGAGAGCAGTTCTTC. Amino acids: CASSQDTLAGGGEQFF.

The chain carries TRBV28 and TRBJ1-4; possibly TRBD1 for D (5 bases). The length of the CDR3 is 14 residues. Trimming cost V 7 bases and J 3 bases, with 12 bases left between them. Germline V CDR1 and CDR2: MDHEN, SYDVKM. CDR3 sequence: CASTLQGSNEKLFF. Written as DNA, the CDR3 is TGTGCCAGCACCCTCCAGGGATCTAATGAAAAACTGTTTTTT.

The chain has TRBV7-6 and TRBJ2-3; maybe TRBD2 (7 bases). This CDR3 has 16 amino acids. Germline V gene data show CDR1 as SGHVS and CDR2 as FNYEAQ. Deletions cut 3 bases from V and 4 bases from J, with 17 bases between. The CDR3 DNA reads TGTGCCAGCAGCTTCGGCGGGGGCTATGACGCAGATACGCAGTATTTT. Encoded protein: CASSFGGGYDADTQYF.

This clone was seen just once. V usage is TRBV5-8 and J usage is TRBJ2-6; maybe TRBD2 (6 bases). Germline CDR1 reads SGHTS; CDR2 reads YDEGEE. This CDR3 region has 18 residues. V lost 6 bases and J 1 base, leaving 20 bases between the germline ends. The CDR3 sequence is CASIELALWTSGANVLTF. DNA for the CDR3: TGTGCCAGCATCGAACTAGCTCTCTGGACTTCTGGGGCCAACGTCCTGACTTTC.

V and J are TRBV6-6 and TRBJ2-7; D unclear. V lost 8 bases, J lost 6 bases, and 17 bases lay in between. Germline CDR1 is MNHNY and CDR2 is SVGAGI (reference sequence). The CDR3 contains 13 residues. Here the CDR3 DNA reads TGTGCCAGCGGAGAGGCCGCCACGAGCGAGCAGTACTTC. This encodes CASGEAATSEQYF.

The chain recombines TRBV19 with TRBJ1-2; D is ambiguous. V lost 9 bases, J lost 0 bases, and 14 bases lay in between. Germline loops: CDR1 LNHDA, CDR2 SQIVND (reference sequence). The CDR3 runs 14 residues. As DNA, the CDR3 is TGTGCCAGCAGTTCCTTTACAGCTAACTATGGCTACACCTTC. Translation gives CASSSFTANYGYTF.

CDR3 DNA sequence: TGTGCCAGTAGTAATACTAGGAGCTCCTATAATTCACCCCTCCACTTT. Its protein product is CASSNTRSSYNSPLHF. The gene calls are TRBV19 and TRBJ1-6; no reliable D call. Germline CDR1 reads LNHDA; CDR2 reads SQIVND (reference sequence). Deletions cut 4 bases from V and 0 bases from J, with 10 bases between. The CDR3 runs 16 residues.

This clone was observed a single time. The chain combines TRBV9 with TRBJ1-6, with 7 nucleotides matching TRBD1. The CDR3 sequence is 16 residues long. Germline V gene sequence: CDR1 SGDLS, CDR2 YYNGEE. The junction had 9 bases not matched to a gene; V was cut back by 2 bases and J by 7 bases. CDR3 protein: CASSVTGTADNSPLHF. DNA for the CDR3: TGTGCCAGCAGCGTGACCGGGACAGCCGACAATTCACCCCTCCACTTT.

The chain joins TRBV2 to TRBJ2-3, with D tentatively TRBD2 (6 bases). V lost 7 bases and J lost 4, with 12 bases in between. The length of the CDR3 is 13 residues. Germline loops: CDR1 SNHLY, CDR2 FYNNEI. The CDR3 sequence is CASKTSKSDTQYF. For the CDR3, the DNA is TGTGCCAGCAAAACTAGCAAGTCAGATACGCAGTATTTT.

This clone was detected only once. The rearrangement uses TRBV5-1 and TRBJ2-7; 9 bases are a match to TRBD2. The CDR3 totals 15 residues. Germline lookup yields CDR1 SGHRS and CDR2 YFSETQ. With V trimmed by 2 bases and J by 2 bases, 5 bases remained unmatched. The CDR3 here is CASSFSAGGAYEQYF. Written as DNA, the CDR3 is TGCGCCAGCAGCTTTTCCGCGGGAGGGGCCTACGAGCAGTACTTC.

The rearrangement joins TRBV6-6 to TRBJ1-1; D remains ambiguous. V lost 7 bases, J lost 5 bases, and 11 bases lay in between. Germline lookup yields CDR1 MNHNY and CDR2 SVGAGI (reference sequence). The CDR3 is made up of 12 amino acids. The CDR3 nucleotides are TGTGCCAGCAAAAGTGAGCAAACTGAAGCTTTCTTT. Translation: CASKSEQTEAFF.

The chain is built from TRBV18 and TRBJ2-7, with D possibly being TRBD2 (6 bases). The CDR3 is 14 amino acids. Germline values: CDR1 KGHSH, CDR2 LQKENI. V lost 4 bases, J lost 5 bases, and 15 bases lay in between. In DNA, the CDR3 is TGTGCCAGCTCACGTCGGAGGGCCGGGGACGAGCAGTACTTC. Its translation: CASSRRRAGDEQYF.

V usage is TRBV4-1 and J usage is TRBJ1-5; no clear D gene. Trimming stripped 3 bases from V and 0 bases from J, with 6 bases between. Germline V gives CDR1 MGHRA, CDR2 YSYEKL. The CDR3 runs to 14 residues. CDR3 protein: CASSQHISNQPQHF. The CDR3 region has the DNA TGCGCCAGCAGCCAGCACATTAGCAATCAGCCCCAGCATTTT.